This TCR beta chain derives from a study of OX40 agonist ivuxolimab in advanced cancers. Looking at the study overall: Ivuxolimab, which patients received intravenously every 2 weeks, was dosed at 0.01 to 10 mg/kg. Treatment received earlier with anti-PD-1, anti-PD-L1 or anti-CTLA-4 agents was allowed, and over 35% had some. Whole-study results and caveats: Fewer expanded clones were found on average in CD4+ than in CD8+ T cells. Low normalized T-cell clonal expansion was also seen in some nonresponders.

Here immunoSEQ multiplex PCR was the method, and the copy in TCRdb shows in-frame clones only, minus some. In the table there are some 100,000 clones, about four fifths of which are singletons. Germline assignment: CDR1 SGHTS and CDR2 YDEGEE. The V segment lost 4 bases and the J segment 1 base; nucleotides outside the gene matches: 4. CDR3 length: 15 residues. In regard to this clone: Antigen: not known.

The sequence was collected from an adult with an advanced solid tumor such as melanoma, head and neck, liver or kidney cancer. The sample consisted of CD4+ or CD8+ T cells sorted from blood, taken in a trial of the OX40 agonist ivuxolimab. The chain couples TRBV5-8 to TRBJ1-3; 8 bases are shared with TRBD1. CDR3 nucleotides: TGTGCCAGCAGCATGGGACAGGTTTCTGGAAACACCATATATTTT. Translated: CASSMGQVSGNTIYF.